A selection of T cell receptor beta chains follows, all from one sample in a study of blood T cell repertoires in COVID-19. Sequencing was performed with immunoSEQ multiplex PCR; in TCRdb, only in-frame clones are kept and a portion is missing. The repertoire has roughly 150,000 clones, roughly 85% of them found once; the top ten carry around 2.1%. The material sequenced was peripheral blood. Every receptor here comes from a woman over 75 with acute or convalescent COVID-19. CDR3s include the opening cysteine and the closing phenylalanine or tryptophan. Each record gives: D gene, J gene, clone size, CDR3 length, V gene, CDR3 protein, CDR3 DNA. The D gene is left open where the match is weak. A clone size is listed for some rows: how often the clone was seen (once, few, many), or a class if it is expanded.

. TRBJ2-5 . 14 TRBV11-2 CASSDLAPGETQYF TGTGCCAGCAGCGACCTAGCCCCTGGAGAGACCCAGTACTTC
. TRBJ1-4 . 14 TRBV7-2 CASSPNGGGEKLFF TGTGCCAGCAGCCCAAATGGGGGAGGGGAAAAACTGTTTTTT
. TRBJ2-1 . 13 TRBV7-2 CASSLGPAVEQFF TGTGCCAGCAGCTTAGGGCCCGCGGTAGAGCAGTTCTTC
TRBD1 TRBJ1-1 . 15 TRBV18 CASSSRDRFGTEAFF TGTGCCAGCTCATCCCGGGACAGGTTCGGGACTGAAGCTTTCTTT
TRBD1 TRBJ2-5 . 13 TRBV5-4 CASSPTGKETQYF TGTGCCAGCAGCCCGACAGGGAAAGAGACCCAGTACTTC
TRBD1 TRBJ2-1 . 16 TRBV5-1 CASSLEATGEYNEQFF TGCGCCAGCAGCTTGGAGGCGACAGGGGAATACAATGAGCAGTTCTTC
. TRBJ1-2 . 13 TRBV5-1 CASSLSRGYGYTF TGCGCCAGCAGCTTGAGTCGGGGGTATGGCTACACCTTC
. TRBJ1-3 . 17 TRBV2 CASRLTGGGSSGNTIYF TGTGCCAGCAGGTTGACAGGCGGGGGGAGCTCTGGAAACACCATATATTTT
. TRBJ2-1 . 14 TRBV7-9 CASSSPWRGNEQFF TGTGCCAGCAGCTCTCCTTGGCGGGGAAATGAGCAGTTCTTC
. TRBJ1-5 once 13 TRBV15 CATSRDPIQPQHF TGTGCCACCAGCAGAGATCCCATCCAGCCCCAGCATTTT
. TRBJ1-1 few 13 TRBV30 CAWSVRRDTEAFF TGTGCCTGGAGTGTACGACGGGACACTGAAGCTTTCTTT
. TRBJ2-2 many 14 TRBV19 CASSSGGGAGELFF TGTGCCAGTAGTTCCGGCGGCGGGGCCGGGGAGCTGTTTTTT
. TRBJ1-3 . 15 TRBV6-1 CASSEAQGSGNTIYF TGTGCCAGCAGTGAAGCGCAGGGTAGTGGAAACACCATATATTTT
. TRBJ1-1 . 13 TRBV18 CASSFQGGAEAFF TGTGCCAGCTCGTTTCAGGGCGGGGCTGAAGCTTTCTTT
TRBD1 TRBJ1-4 . 17 TRBV2 CASSSGTGVAGREKLFF TGTGCCAGCAGTTCCGGGACAGGGGTGGCAGGAAGGGAAAAACTGTTTTTT
TRBD2 TRBJ2-2 . 13 TRBV2 CASSRLAPGELFF TGTGCCAGCAGTCGACTAGCTCCCGGGGAGCTGTTTTTT
. TRBJ2-1 . 14 TRBV28 CTSTPRRGIDEQFF TGTACCAGCACCCCACGCCGGGGGATCGATGAGCAGTTCTTC
. TRBJ1-4 . 14 TRBV5-4 CASSGEGTNEKLFF TGTGCCAGCAGCGGGGAGGGGACTAATGAAAAACTGTTTTTT
TRBD1 TRBJ2-2 few 14 TRBV29-1 CSAGTGVNTGELFF TGCAGCGCCGGGACAGGGGTGAACACCGGGGAGCTGTTTTTT
TRBD1 TRBJ1-2 . 14 TRBV15 CATRRGDRGYGYTF TGTGCCACCAGGCGGGGGGACAGGGGCTATGGCTACACCTTC
. TRBJ1-2 . 18 TRBV3-1/TRBV3-2 CASSQDSRSPGGNYGYTF TGTGCCAGCAGCCAAGATTCGAGGTCACCCGGTGGAAACTATGGCTACACCTTC
. TRBJ2-5 once 13 TRBV28 CASSPDRKETQYF TGTGCCAGCAGCCCGGACAGAAAAGAGACCCAGTACTTC
TRBD2 TRBJ2-1 . 16 TRBV3-1/TRBV3-2 CASSPRTSGGADEQFF TGTGCCAGCAGCCCCAGGACTAGCGGGGGGGCCGACGAGCAGTTCTTC
TRBD2 TRBJ2-3 . 16 TRBV7-2 CASSFSGGQGADTQYF TGTGCCAGCAGCTTTAGCGGGGGGCAAGGTGCAGATACGCAGTATTTT
TRBD2 TRBJ2-5 . 13 TRBV29-1 CSAGGGGQETQYF TGCAGCGCTGGCGGGGGGGGCCAAGAGACCCAGTACTTC
. TRBJ2-5 . 14 TRBV7-2 CASSSSGYQETQYF TGTGCCAGCAGCTCTTCAGGGTACCAAGAGACCCAGTACTTC
. TRBJ1-1 . 17 TRBV5-5 CASSWRQALPMNTEAFF TGTGCCAGCAGCTGGAGGCAGGCATTACCCATGAACACTGAAGCTTTCTTT
. TRBJ2-1 . 13 TRBV9 CASSATGSREQFF TGTGCCAGCAGCGCAACCGGGAGCCGAGAGCAGTTCTTC
TRBD1 TRBJ1-6 . 13 TRBV30 CAWSWDRASPLHF TGTGCCTGGAGCTGGGACAGAGCCTCACCCCTCCACTTT